This TCR beta chain was documented in a study of breast tumors, draining lymph nodes, adjacent tissues. Points from the study as a whole: Tumors had less TCR diversity than lymph nodes, more than nontumor tissue.

The lymph nodes were axillary draining lymph nodes from breast cancer patients. MiXCR, run by TCRdb on the multiplex PCR reads, gives a single entry per CDR3 protein. The table lists approximately 280,000 distinct CDR3 sequences, around 31% of them singletons. V was pared by 4 bases and J by 10 bases, with 17 bases between. This CDR3 is 15 amino acids long. Germline V gives CDR1 LGHDT, CDR2 YNNKEL (reference sequence). This clonotype came up many times. Its antigen is unknown. The sequence came from a female donor with breast cancer. Some clones in this sample may be carry-over from other donors' samples. Sequencing used axillary lymph node tissue. The rearrangement joins TRBV3-1 to TRBJ1-6; D ambiguous. Here the CDR3 reads CASSLTVGYGSPLHF. The DNA for the CDR3 is TGTGCCAGCAGCCTCACCGTCGGGTATGGATCACCCCTCCACTTT.